The present entry profiles one T cell receptor (beta chain) with its context. Its antigen is still unknown. The data originate from a study of OX40 agonist ivuxolimab in advanced cancers. Sequencing used immunoSEQ multiplex PCR; TCRdb keeps in-frame clones, though not all of them. Here the sample spans more than 10,000 clones, 90% being singletons. General study findings and limits: Relative to CD4+, CD8+ T cells held more expanded clones on average.

Losses at the gene ends were 1 base for V and 0 bases for J; bases not matched to a gene: 1. CDR3 size: 15 residues. From germline, CDR1 is SGHKS and CDR2 YYEKEE (reference sequence). This chain connects TRBV5-5 to TRBJ2-3; 8 nucleotides agree with TRBD2. The material sequenced was CD4+ or CD8+ T cells sorted from blood, taken in a trial of the OX40 agonist ivuxolimab. The receptor's source is an adult with an advanced solid tumor such as melanoma, head and neck, liver or kidney cancer. This CDR3 reads CASSLPSGSTDTQYF. In DNA form, the CDR3 reads TGTGCCAGCAGCTTGCCTAGCGGGAGCACAGATACGCAGTATTTT.